Listed here are 7 T cell receptor beta chains from one sample, sequenced in a study of cytomegalovirus exposure and HLA in healthy donors. Vbeta (60) and Jbeta (13) primers were used in the PCR. Clones were sequenced by immunoSEQ multiplex PCR, and TCRdb holds only the in-frame ones, with some missing. The sample carries under 250,000 clones, about 80% recorded once. Specimen: PBMCs. The receptors shown here come from a woman aged 25 to 45 in good health and CMV-seropositive.

The chain joins TRBV6-1 to TRBJ2-7; TRBD2 might be the D (6 bases). V was trimmed by 7 bases and J by 2 bases, leaving 12 bases between them. The CDR3 totals 13 residues. Germline lookup yields CDR1 MNHNS and CDR2 SASEGT. CDR3 in amino acids: CASMGGDTYEQYF. The CDR3 nucleotides read TGTGCCAGCATGGGCGGGGATACCTACGAGCAGTACTTC.

The chain uses TRBV4-3 and TRBJ1-5; D remains unclear. Trimming cost V 0 bases and J 3 bases, with 9 bases left between them. Germline V gene data show CDR1 as LGHNA and CDR2 as YSLEER. The CDR3 covers 15 residues. The CDR3 protein is CASSQDGQDNQPQHF. The CDR3 DNA reads TGCGCCAGCAGCCAAGATGGGCAGGACAATCAGCCCCAGCATTTT.

This chain joins TRBV29-1 and TRBJ1-1; D is ambiguous. With 4 bases removed from V and 1 base from J, the gap between germline ends came to 7 bases. From germline, CDR1 is SQVTM and CDR2 ANQGSEA. This CDR3 region has 12 residues. The chain's CDR3 is CSVGGRNTEAFF. The CDR3 DNA reads as TGCAGCGTTGGAGGGAGGAACACTGAAGCTTTCTTT.

The rearrangement joins TRBV2 to TRBJ2-7, with a tentative D call TRBD1 (6 bases). V dropped 1 base and J dropped 3 bases, with 13 bases sitting between them. The CDR3 is 15 residues long. Germline assignment: CDR1 SNHLY and CDR2 FYNNEI. CDR3 loop: CASSEDLTGIYEQYF. The CDR3 bases are TGTGCCAGCAGTGAAGATCTAACAGGGATCTACGAGCAGTACTTC.

In its sample, this clone was seen a few times. In DNA, the CDR3 is TGCGCCAGCAGCCAAGGCGGGCCTAATGAAAAACTGTTTTTT. It yields the protein CASSQGGPNEKLFF. This sequence joins TRBV4-1 and TRBJ1-4; D is unclear. This CDR3 spans 14 amino acids. Germline CDR1 is MGHRA and CDR2 is YSYEKL. The germline V and J ends were trimmed by 1 base and 3 bases, with 6 bases remaining between them.

The chain's CDR3 is CASSVEGAGNTEAFF. The CDR3 bases are TGTGCCAGCAGCGTAGAGGGGGCGGGGAACACTGAAGCTTTCTTT. The J gene is TRBJ1-1, the V gene TRBV9; 7 nucleotides agree with TRBD1. CDR3 size: 15 residues. Germline CDR1 is SGDLS and CDR2 is YYNGEE. Germline trimming cut 0 bases from V and 1 base from J; bases unmatched to any gene: 3.

This clone was recorded only once. The chain joins TRBV9 to TRBJ2-1; 11 bases match TRBD2. Trimming at V came to 3 bases and at J to 8 bases, leaving 4 bases not matched to a gene. CDR3 length equals 14 residues. Germline V lookup: CDR1 SGDLS, CDR2 YYNGEE. The CDR3 nucleotides are TGTGCCAGCAGCGCCCAACTAGCGGGAGATGAGCAGTTCTTC. Protein sequence: CASSAQLAGDEQFF.